Below, 16 T cell receptor beta chains from the same sample are listed, as sequenced in a study of T cell clonotyping in hematopoietic cell transplantation. Only in-frame clones appear in the TCRdb table, and some are missing; sequencing was by immunoSEQ multiplex PCR. The sample records approximately 44,000 clones, 95% being singletons. Source material: peripheral blood mononuclear cells. These receptor sequences come from a man aged 30 to 39 in good health. Some clones in this sample may be carry-over from other donors' samples.

V usage is TRBV30 and J usage is TRBJ2-3, with TRBD2 matching over 11 bases. CDR1 and CDR2 (germline): GTSNPN, SVGIG (reference sequence). The CDR3 has 14 residues. The CDR3 loop is CAWETSGVTDTQYF. CDR3 DNA sequence: TGTGCTTGGGAGACTAGCGGGGTCACAGATACGCAGTATTTT.

The rearrangement links TRBV5-1 to TRBJ1-2; the D gene is possibly TRBD1 (5 bases). The CDR3 contains 14 residues. Per germline, CDR1 SGHRS and CDR2 YFSETQ. V lost 0 bases to trimming and J lost 4 bases, with 10 bases between them. The chain's CDR3 is CASSLGGTGYGYTF. The CDR3 DNA is TGCGCCAGCAGCTTGGGGGGCACCGGCTATGGCTACACCTTC.

The chain is built from TRBV5-1 and TRBJ2-3, with D tentatively TRBD1 or TRBD2 (5 bases each). Trimming cost V 4 bases and J 3 bases, with 15 bases left between them. In germline, CDR1 is SGHRS, CDR2 YFSETQ. The CDR3 contains 15 residues. In DNA, the CDR3 is TGCGCCAGCAGCACCCGGGGCACGGGGACAGATACGCAGTATTTT. Translated, it gives CASSTRGTGTDTQYF.

The rearrangement uses TRBV30 and TRBJ1-1; maybe TRBD1 (6 bases). Looked up from germline, CDR1 is GTSNPN and CDR2 is SVGIG (reference sequence). The CDR3 totals 11 residues. V dropped 0 bases and J dropped 7 bases, with 6 bases sitting between them. The CDR3 DNA is TGTGCCTGGAGTGTAGGGGGTGAAGCTTTCTTT. Its translation is CAWSVGGEAFF.

This clone came up once. This chain connects TRBV30 to TRBJ2-7; 9 nucleotides match TRBD1. The CDR3 is made up of 18 amino acids. Trimming removed 5 bases from V and 2 bases from J; junction bases left unmatched: 19. The germline V gene has CDR1 GTSNPN and CDR2 SVGIG (reference sequence). The CDR3 sequence: CAWAPLADRDRAPYEQYF. Here the CDR3 DNA reads TGTGCCTGGGCCCCGCTGGCCGACCGGGACAGGGCCCCCTACGAGCAGTACTTC.

This rearrangement joins TRBV19 to TRBJ1-5, with D possibly matching TRBD1 (5 bases). This CDR3 has 15 residues. The germline CDR1 and CDR2 sequences are LNHDA and SQIVND (reference sequence). Trimming took off 5 bases at V and 2 bases at J, with 13 bases between the two ends. This CDR3 reads CASSEGREGNQPQHF. The CDR3 nucleotides are TGTGCCAGTAGTGAGGGACGGGAGGGCAATCAGCCCCAGCATTTT.

The J gene is TRBJ2-1, the V gene TRBV27, with 7 positions matching TRBD2. J gave up 5 bases and V 2 bases, and 0 bases lay outside the gene matches. The CDR3 length is 13 residues. CDR1 and CDR2 from the germline V gene are MNHEY and SMNVEV (reference sequence). In DNA, the CDR3 is TGTGCCAGCAGTTTAGCGGGAGACAATGAGCAGTTCTTC. Its translation is CASSLAGDNEQFF.

This clone was counted a few times. The CDR3 is CASSVAGDSGNTIYF. In nucleotides, the CDR3 is TGTGCCAGCAGCGTAGCCGGGGACTCTGGAAACACCATATATTTT. The chain is built from TRBV9 and TRBJ1-3; D is undetermined. Trimming removed 0 bases from V and 0 bases from J, with 7 bases in between. Germline values: CDR1 SGDLS, CDR2 YYNGEE. The length of the CDR3 is 15 residues.

The chain is built from TRBV5-8 and TRBJ1-5; possible D gene TRBD1, 5 bases. V dropped 10 bases and J dropped 7 bases, with 18 bases sitting between them. This CDR3 has 13 residues. Germline CDR1 SGHTS, CDR2 YDEGEE. CDR3 residues: CAGGRGGGQPQHF. The CDR3 bases are TGTGCCGGTGGGAGGGGAGGAGGGCAGCCCCAGCATTTT.

The rearrangement joins TRBV7-9 to TRBJ2-1; 9 bases agree with TRBD1. The CDR3 totals 15 residues. V was clipped by 3 bases and J by 8 bases; unmatched bases: 8. Per germline, CDR1 SEHNR and CDR2 FQNEAQ (reference sequence). CDR3 sequence (DNA): TGTGCCAGCAGCTTGGGACAGGGTAAAGGGGATGAGCAGTTCTTC. Amino acids: CASSLGQGKGDEQFF.

The genes are TRBV28 and TRBJ2-6, with 7 bases lining up with TRBD1. The CDR3 contains 14 residues. The ends lost 4 bases at V and 4 bases at J; junction bases unmatched: 1. Germline loops: CDR1 MDHEN, CDR2 SYDVKM. In DNA, the CDR3 is TGTGCCAGCAGTTGGGGACAGGGGGCCAACGTCCTGACTTTC. Translating it yields CASSWGQGANVLTF. Filled out from reference TRBV28 and TRBJ2-6, the complete variable domain reads DVKVTQSSRYLVKRTGEKVFLECVQDMDHENMFWYRQDPGLGLRLIYFSYDVKMKEKGDIPEGYSVSREKKERFSLILESASTNQTSMYLCASSWGQGANVLTFGAGSRLTVL.

The chain recombines TRBV25-1 with TRBJ2-2; the match to TRBD1 covers 10 bases. CDR1 and CDR2 (germline): MGHDK, SYGVNS. This CDR3 contains 15 residues. Trimming removed 2 bases from V and 3 bases from J; junction bases left unmatched: 0. CDR3 DNA: TGTGCCAGCAGTGAAGGGACAGGGGACACCGGGGAGCTGTTTTTT. It translates to CASSEGTGDTGELFF.

The CDR3 reads CASSRYTGDYEQYF. CDR3 sequence (DNA): TGTGCCAGCAGTCGCTACACAGGGGACTACGAGCAGTACTTC. The rearrangement joins TRBV27 to TRBJ2-7; 7 positions match TRBD1. Losses at the gene ends were 5 bases for V and 3 bases for J; bases not matched to a gene: 7. CDR3 length equals 14 residues. Germline values: CDR1 MNHEY, CDR2 SMNVEV (reference sequence).

The chain couples TRBV5-5 to TRBJ1-2, with D maybe TRBD1 (6 bases). CDR3 length: 14 residues. CDR1 is SGHKS, CDR2 YYEKEE, per germline (reference sequence). Trimming stripped 4 bases from V and 3 bases from J, with 13 bases between. The CDR3 is CASSPRQAHYGYTF. CDR3 coding DNA: TGTGCCAGCAGCCCCAGACAGGCCCACTATGGCTACACCTTC.

The chain links TRBV5-1 to TRBJ2-5; possible D gene TRBD2, 5 bases. In germline, CDR1 is SGHRS, CDR2 YFSETQ. The CDR3 has 14 amino acids. Trimming took 0 bases from V and 4 from J, leaving 10 bases between them. This CDR3 reads CASSLAASPETQYF. The CDR3 DNA is TGCGCCAGCAGCTTGGCCGCTAGCCCAGAGACCCAGTACTTC.

The genes are TRBV10-2 and TRBJ1-2, with D perhaps matching TRBD1 (6 bases). Germline CDR1 is WSHSY and CDR2 is SAAADI. Trimming took off 0 bases at V and 8 bases at J, with 16 bases between the two ends. The CDR3 runs to 15 residues. The CDR3 DNA sequence: TGCGCCAGCAGTGAGTCGGAGACAGGCAGCCACGGCTACACCTTC. Translated: CASSESETGSHGYTF.